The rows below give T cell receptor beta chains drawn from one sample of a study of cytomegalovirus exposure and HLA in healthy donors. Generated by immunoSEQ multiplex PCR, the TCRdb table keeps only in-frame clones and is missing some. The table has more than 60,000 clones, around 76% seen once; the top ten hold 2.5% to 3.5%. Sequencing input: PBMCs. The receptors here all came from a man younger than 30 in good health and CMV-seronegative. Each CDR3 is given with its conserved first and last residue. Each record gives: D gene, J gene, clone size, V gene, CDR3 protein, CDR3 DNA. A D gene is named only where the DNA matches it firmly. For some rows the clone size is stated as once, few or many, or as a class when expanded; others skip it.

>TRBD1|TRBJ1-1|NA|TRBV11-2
CASSSRDRENTEAFF
TGTGCCAGCAGCTCCCGGGACAGGGAGAACACTGAAGCTTTCTTT
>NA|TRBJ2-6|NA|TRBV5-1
CASSPETVLRGANVLTF
TGCGCCAGCTCCCCCGAGACAGTCCTCCGGGGGGCCAACGTCCTGACTTTC
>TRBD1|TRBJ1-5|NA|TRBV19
CASSTDRYSNQPQHF
TGTGCCAGTAGTACGGACAGGTATAGCAATCAGCCCCAGCATTTT
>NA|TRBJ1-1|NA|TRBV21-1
CASPHHSSWDRLNTEAFF
TGTGCCAGCCCTCACCATTCTTCCTGGGACAGATTGAACACTGAAGCTTTCTTT
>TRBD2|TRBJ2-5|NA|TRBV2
CASSDGGGARETQYF
TGTGCCAGCAGTGATGGCGGGGGGGCCCGGGAGACCCAGTACTTC
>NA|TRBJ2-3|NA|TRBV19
CASSKESGPSTDTQYF
TGTGCCAGTAGTAAGGAATCAGGGCCTAGCACAGATACGCAGTATTTT
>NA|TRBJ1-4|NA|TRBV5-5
CASSLGGATNEKLFF
TGTGCCAGCAGCTTGGGCGGGGCAACTAATGAAAAACTGTTTTTT
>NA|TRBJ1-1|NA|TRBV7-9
CASSAGLVSTEAFF
TGTGCCAGCAGCGCCGGGTTAGTTAGTACTGAAGCTTTCTTT
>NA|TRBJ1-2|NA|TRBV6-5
CATLRGRGAGYTF
TGTGCCACATTACGAGGCAGGGGCGCGGGCTACACCTTC
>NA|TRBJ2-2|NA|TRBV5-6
CASSFVSTGELFF
TGTGCCAGCAGCTTTGTCTCCACCGGGGAGCTGTTTTTT
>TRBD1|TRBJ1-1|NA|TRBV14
CASSRFGTGFVNTEAFF
TGTGCCAGCAGCCGGTTCGGGACAGGGTTTGTGAACACTGAAGCTTTCTTT
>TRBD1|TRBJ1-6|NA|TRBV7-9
CASSLGDSHNSPLHF
TGTGCCAGCAGCTTAGGGGACAGCCATAATTCACCCCTCCACTTT
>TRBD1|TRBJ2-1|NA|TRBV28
CASRGQGNYNEQFF
TGTGCCAGCCGGGGACAGGGGAACTACAATGAGCAGTTCTTC
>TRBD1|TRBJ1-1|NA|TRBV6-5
CASSTDRDTAEAFF
TGTGCCAGCAGTACTGACAGGGACACGGCTGAAGCTTTCTTT
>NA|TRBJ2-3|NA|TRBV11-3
CASSSYTGGPTDTQYF
TGTGCCAGCAGCTCTTACACGGGGGGCCCCACAGATACGCAGTATTTT
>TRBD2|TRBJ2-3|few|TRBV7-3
CASSSGTSGGARTQYF
TGTGCCAGCAGCTCAGGGACTAGCGGGGGGGCCAGAACGCAGTATTTT
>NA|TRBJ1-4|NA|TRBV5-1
CASSTSGSTNEKLFF
TGCGCCAGCAGCACCTCAGGGTCAACTAATGAAAAACTGTTTTTT
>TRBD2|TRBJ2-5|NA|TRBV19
CASTKVGGGKQETQYF
TGTGCCAGTACCAAGGTCGGGGGGGGAAAACAAGAGACCCAGTACTTC
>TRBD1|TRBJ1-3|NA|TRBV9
CASSPGTGPGNTIYF
TGTGCCAGCAGCCCTGGGACAGGGCCTGGAAACACCATATATTTT
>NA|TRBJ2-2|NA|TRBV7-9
CASSTGSFNTGELFF
TGTGCCAGCAGTACCGGGTCCTTTAACACCGGGGAGCTGTTTTTT
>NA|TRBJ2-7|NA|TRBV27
CASSLKDLRGEQYF
TGTGCCAGCAGTTTAAAGGACCTACGGGGCGAGCAGTACTTC
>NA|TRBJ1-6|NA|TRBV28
CASSFQGFFSSYNSPLHF
TGTGCCAGCAGTTTCCAGGGGTTTTTTAGCTCCTATAATTCACCCCTCCACTTT
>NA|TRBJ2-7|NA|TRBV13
CASSLGGAAAPYEQYF
TGTGCCAGCAGCTTAGGTGGGGCCGCTGCACCCTACGAGCAGTACTTC
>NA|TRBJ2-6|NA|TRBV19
CASSIESAGWSGANVLTF
TGTGCCAGTAGTATAGAGTCGGCAGGATGGTCTGGGGCCAACGTCCTGACTTTC